The sequence of this T cell receptor (beta chain) was determined in a study of control samples from healthy donors and cancer patients. Sequencing used immunoSEQ multiplex PCR; TCRdb keeps in-frame clones, though not all of them. The data hold approximately 100,000 clones, with just over 85% observed a single time. The ends were cut back, 2 bases at V and 0 bases at J, with 9 bases in the middle. The CDR3 spans 15 residues. Germline V gives CDR1 SGHRS, CDR2 YFSETQ. The origin of this receptor is a man aged 30 to 45 in good health. The rearrangement links TRBV5-1 to TRBJ2-1; D may correspond to TRBD1 or TRBD2 (5 bases each). Sequenced: blood. CDR3: CASSFGGDSYNEQFF. CDR3 DNA sequence: TGCGCCAGCAGCTTTGGGGGAGACTCCTACAATGAGCAGTTCTTC. The variable domain in full, with the rest retrieved from reference TRBV5-1 and TRBJ2-1, is KAGVTQTPRYLIKTRGQQVTLSCSPISGHRSVSWYQQTPGQGLQFLFEYFSETQRNKGNFPGRFSGRQFSNSRSEMNVSTLELGDSALYLCASSFGGDSYNEQFFGPGTRLTVL.